This TCR beta chain was identified in a study of Graves' ophthalmopathy and Graves' hyperthyroidism (dated by TCRdb to the late 2010s). Concerning the study at large: Peripheral blood samples were taken at the time of initial diagnosis, before any treatment was given. The study used TCR beta repertoire signatures to distinguish Graves' ophthalmopathy from Graves' hyperthyroidism and to predict progression to ophthalmopathy. In total, under 150 blood samples were TCR-sequenced: fewer than 50 ophthalmopathy, some 75 hyperthyroidism and some 17 hyperthyroidism-to-ophthalmopathy patients. To explore V-J signatures that separate ophthalmopathy from hyperthyroidism, a discovery set of about 98 patients was enrolled, consisting of more than 40 with ophthalmopathy and around 57 with stable hyperthyroidism. The independent validation cohort included about 19 hyperthyroidism patients plus 17 patients who later progressed from hyperthyroidism to ophthalmopathy. In about six hyperthyroidism patients, T-cell repertoires of thyroid tissue and blood were compared. Once sampling was done, hyperthyroidism patients were given methimazole at a starting dose of 30 mg daily, while ophthalmopathy patients were given high-dose intravenous methylprednisolone.

Broader findings and caveats from the paper: No statistical method was used to predetermine the sample size, and group allocation was not hidden from the investigators. In validation, the model predicted ophthalmopathy progression with more than 70% sensitivity and roughly 72% specificity; some 13 predicted patients were CT-confirmed with GO in a median of 6.5 months. Most expanded thyroid clonotypes with frequency above 0.001 were also detected in blood, suggesting blood repertoires may reflect the thyroid immune response. The 13-signature model separated ophthalmopathy from stable hyperthyroidism with approximately 88% sensitivity and approximately 83% specificity in cross-validation, and 80%/75% in the test set.

Deletion took 1 base off V and 1 base off J, with a span of 8 bases between the germline ends. Inclusive of the bounding cysteine and phenylalanine, the CDR3 is 13 residues long. The entry retains the CDR3 DNA only, 39 bases that are in frame from base 1. The germline V gene (reference sequence) sets CDR1 to DFQATT and CDR2 to SNEGSKA. As for this clonotype: No cognate antigen has been identified for it. No per-base quality is available; no much larger clone lies one base away.

For repertoire sequencing, the TCR beta CDR3 regions were amplified from RNA transcripts. HTBI primers and the Qiagen OneStep RT-PCR kit were used in a first-round RT-PCR, which was followed by a second-round multiplex PCR, size selection and purification. The libraries underwent paired-end sequencing with 100 bp reads on an Illumina HiSeq2000. The study's own analysis went as follows. SOAPnuke was used to process the reads, throwing out any read that had adapters, had uncalled bases, had a mean Phred below 15, or lacked an exact constant-primer or identifier match. COPE v1.2.5 was used to merge high-quality paired reads. Each unique nucleotide sequence was defined as a clonotype, and clonotypes were aligned to IMGT TRB V, D and J references with MiTCR v1.1. Analysis was restricted to V-J combinations with a frequency above 0.0001, which covered roughly 99% of repertoires. For each V-J combination, a TCR clonal expansion and chaos score was defined as the ratio of F50 clonal expansion to chaos observed in the TCRdist matrix. Welch's t-statistics and random forest were used to narrow the features down to approximately twelve V-J combinations, which were then fed into a naive Bayes classifier. Thyroid-blood repertoire similarity was quantified with the Morisita-Horn index. The public reads were run again by TCRdb, first through fastp at Q25 and then through MiXCR, and only productive beta chains were kept. Duplicate CDR3 protein sequences are folded into a single record with the most common DNA and genes. The V and J calls were not made by the authors but by TCRdb's processing. In this sample the table shows about 700,000 distinct CDR3 sequences, over 40% of which occur a single time. More than 2.5% of the sample is in the top ten clones.

Patients with ophthalmopathy had moderately to severely active disease, with a Clinical Activity Score of 3 or more, a NOSPECS grade of 4 or more, and a disease duration of less than 3 months. Anyone with other autoimmune diseases, uncontrolled infections, pregnancy or lactation was excluded from the study. Clinical symptoms, serum thyroxine, TRAb, thyroid ultrasound and orbital computed tomography formed the basis of the diagnosis. Using Ficoll-Paque density gradient centrifugation, PBMCs were isolated from 10 ml of fresh peripheral blood. Total RNA was extracted with Trizol reagent and quality-checked on an Agilent 2100 Bioanalyzer.

The sample consisted of peripheral blood. The chain joins TRBV20-1 to TRBJ2-7; the D gene assignment is ambiguous. This TCR was sampled from an adult man with Graves' ophthalmopathy. The CDR3: CSARGVSSYEQYF. The bases read TGCAGTGCTAGAGGGGTCAGTTCCTACGAGCAGTACTTC.